The sequence of this TCR beta chain was determined in a study of blood T cells in healthy people across ages. The second PCR ran about 6 to 11 cycles with a sample-barcoded 5' primer and J-beta primers. Each CDR3 protein is one row after TCRdb ran MiXCR on the 5' RACE reads. The sample carries roughly 1,800,000 distinct CDR3 sequences, around half recorded once. V shed 3 bases and J shed 3 bases, with 6 bases lying between them. In germline, CDR1 is ENHRY, CDR2 SYGVKD. The CDR3 is 13 amino acids. Findings and caveats of the study: While age rose, TCR beta diversity per million T cells dropped in a roughly linear way.

As for this clonotype: Its target is unknown.

The receptor comes from a woman between 35 and 50 years old in good health. J is TRBJ1-5 and V is TRBV10-3; D not certain. Sequencing was done on a sample of blood. CDR3 protein: CAISELANQPQHF. CDR3 in DNA: TGTGCCATCAGTGAACTAGCCAATCAGCCCCAGCATTTT.